The 19 T cell receptor beta chains below come from one sample, sequenced in a study of shared T cell receptors in the human thymus. The protocol was immunoSEQ multiplex PCR, while the TCRdb copy is restricted to in-frame clones and leaves out a portion. The sample has roughly 500,000 clones; approximately 80% are singletons. In addition, the sample was reused for a study of human thymus T cells.

Source material: thymocytes. All receptors come from a boy less than two years old with a congenital heart defect.

The chain has TRBV4-2 and TRBJ2-4, with 7 bases lining up with TRBD2. The germline V gene has CDR1 LGHNA and CDR2 YNFKEQ. The CDR3 is 16 residues long. The ends lost 5 bases at V and 2 bases at J; junction bases unmatched: 9. As DNA, the CDR3 is TGTGCCAGCAGCTCACTTCCCGGGACTACCAAAAACATTCAGTACTTC. The encoded protein is CASSSLPGTTKNIQYF.

The chain couples TRBV4-2 to TRBJ2-7; TRBD1 agrees at 9 bases. Germline CDR1 reads LGHNA; CDR2 reads YNFKEQ. Unmatched junction bases numbered 7, after V lost 3 bases and J lost 1 base. There are 16 residues in the CDR3. The CDR3 here is CASSQRTGAGSYEQYF. In nucleotides, the CDR3 is TGTGCCAGCAGCCAGAGGACAGGGGCCGGTTCCTACGAGCAGTACTTC.

The sample holds a few counts of this clone. V usage is TRBV15 and J usage is TRBJ1-2; the match to TRBD1 covers 8 bases. The length of the CDR3 is 16 residues. V lost 4 bases, J lost 8 bases, and 15 bases stayed unmatched. Germline V gene lookup returns CDR1 LNHNV and CDR2 YYDKDF (reference sequence). The CDR3 here is CATSTSWAGGAWGYTF. CDR3 nucleotide sequence: TGTGCCACCAGCACCTCATGGGCAGGGGGCGCTTGGGGCTACACCTTC.

As regards this clone: Its ends do not fully match the called genes, so a read error is possible. This chain links TRBV18 with TRBJ1-2; TRBD1 aligns across 7 bases. Germline assignment: CDR1 KGHSH and CDR2 LQKENI. This CDR3 contains 11 residues. The CDR3 DNA is TGTGCCAGCTCACCCCCCGGGACAGCCGACTTC. Translation: CASSPPGTADF.

V gene TRBV7-2 combines with J gene TRBJ1-1; a possible D gene is TRBD1 (5 bases). Germline values: CDR1 SGHTA, CDR2 FQGNSA. Trimming took 3 bases from V and 4 from J, leaving 12 bases between them. This CDR3 comprises 14 residues. CDR3 in amino acids: CASSLPGSSTEAFF. The CDR3 coding sequence is TGTGCCAGCAGCTTGCCAGGGTCAAGCACTGAAGCTTTCTTT.

V gene TRBV2 combines with J gene TRBJ2-7; possibly TRBD1 for D (6 bases). Trimming pared 7 bases from V and 2 bases from J, leaving 9 bases between. CDR3 length equals 12 residues. Germline-derived CDR1 and CDR2 are SNHLY and FYNNEI. CDR3: CASKGGTYEQYF. The CDR3 coding sequence is TGTGCCAGCAAAGGGGGAACCTACGAGCAGTACTTC.

The chain has TRBV4-1 and TRBJ2-1; D is perhaps TRBD2 (7 bases). The CDR3 is made up of 15 amino acids. Looked up from germline, CDR1 is MGHRA and CDR2 is YSYEKL. V lost 3 bases to trimming and J lost 8 bases, with 17 bases between them. For the CDR3, the DNA is TGCGCCAGCAGCCACCGGTTTGGGGGGGCCGATGAGCAGTTCTTC. Residues: CASSHRFGGADEQFF.

This chain joins TRBV6-1 and TRBJ2-1; TRBD2 aligns across 8 bases. The CDR3 sequence is 20 residues long. CDR1 and CDR2 (germline): MNHNS, SASEGT. Germline trimming cut 6 bases from V and 2 bases from J; bases unmatched to any gene: 21. The CDR3 coding sequence is TGTGCCAGCAGGGAAAATTCGGAGCGGGAGATCATGGGGCCCTACAATGAGCAGTTCTTC. It translates to CASRENSEREIMGPYNEQFF.

CDR3 protein: CASSPGLAGGNEQYF. As DNA, the CDR3 is TGTGCCAGCAGCCCCGGACTAGCGGGAGGTAACGAGCAGTACTTC. This chain links TRBV7-2 with TRBJ2-7, with 14 bases identical to TRBD2. The V gene end was trimmed by 5 bases and the J gene end by 5 bases; junction bases not matched to a gene: 5. Germline V gives CDR1 SGHTA, CDR2 FQGNSA. The CDR3 spans 15 residues.

This rearrangement joins TRBV29-1 to TRBJ2-5; D is perhaps TRBD1 (6 bases). This CDR3 is built from 13 residues. V lost 7 bases, J lost 2 bases, and 14 bases lay in between. CDR1 and CDR2 from the germline V gene are SQVTM and ANQGSEA. This CDR3 is CSASRGRQETQYF. The CDR3, as DNA: TGCAGCGCCTCCAGGGGCCGTCAAGAGACCCAGTACTTC.

This clone showed up just a few times. The gene calls are TRBV15 and TRBJ1-5, with 9 bases identical to TRBD1. This CDR3 comprises 15 residues. Germline-derived CDR1 and CDR2 are LNHNV and YYDKDF (reference sequence). Germline trimming cut 5 bases from V and 3 bases from J; bases unmatched to any gene: 5. CDR3 in amino acids: CATSAGTGPNQPQHF. For the CDR3, the DNA is TGTGCCACCAGCGCTGGGACAGGGCCCAATCAGCCCCAGCATTTT.

The chain employs TRBV30 and TRBJ2-3; weak D call: TRBD2 (6 bases). V gave up 3 bases and J gave up 0 bases, with 19 bases separating them. CDR1 and CDR2 (germline): GTSNPN, SVGIG (reference sequence). CDR3 length equals 17 residues. The CDR3 loop is CAWRPRGLANSTDTQYF. The CDR3 region has the DNA TGTGCCTGGAGGCCAAGAGGTCTAGCGAACAGCACAGATACGCAGTATTTT.

This clone was seen once. This sequence joins TRBV27 and TRBJ1-2; 8 nucleotides align to TRBD1. This CDR3 region has 13 residues. Germline V gene data show CDR1 as MNHEY and CDR2 as SMNVEV (reference sequence). V was pared by 6 bases and J by 7 bases, with 7 bases of the junction left unmatched. CDR3 bases: TGTGCCAGCAGAGGCAGGGGGCCCAGTGGCTACACCTTC. Translating gives CASRGRGPSGYTF.

The V and J genes are TRBV5-1 and TRBJ2-7; possible D gene TRBD1, 5 bases. The germline gives CDR1 SGHRS, CDR2 YFSETQ. V was shortened by 1 base and J by 4 bases, with 21 bases between the two germline ends. The CDR3 has 17 residues. The CDR3 region is CASSLRYWCPTGYEQYF. CDR3 coding DNA: TGCGCCAGCAGCTTGAGGTATTGGTGTCCAACAGGTTACGAGCAGTACTTC.

The V call is TRBV5-8, the J call TRBJ1-5, with 7 bases identical to TRBD1. This CDR3 contains 14 residues. Germline V gene lookup returns CDR1 SGHTS and CDR2 YDEGEE. The V segment lost 3 bases and the J segment 7 bases; nucleotides outside the gene matches: 7. Here the CDR3 reads CASSSTGVGQPQHF. The CDR3 DNA follows: TGTGCCAGCAGCTCCACAGGGGTCGGGCAGCCCCAGCATTTT.

The chain has TRBV5-4 and TRBJ1-1, with D perhaps TRBD1 (6 bases). In germline, CDR1 is SGHNT, CDR2 YYREEE (reference sequence). Trimming cost V 0 bases and J 0 bases, with 15 bases left between them. CDR3 size: 17 residues. The CDR3: CASSLGTVKPMNTEAFF. The DNA for the CDR3 is TGTGCCAGCAGCTTGGGGACAGTGAAACCTATGAACACTGAAGCTTTCTTT.

The chain joins TRBV11-2 to TRBJ2-7; TRBD2 agrees at 10 bases. CDR1 is SGHAT, CDR2 FQNNGV, per germline. The CDR3 consists of 15 residues. V shed 4 bases, J shed 2 bases, and the junction held 5 bases outside the gene matches. Written as DNA, the CDR3 is TGTGCCAGCAGCTCTAGCGGGAGTGAGCCCTACGAGCAGTACTTC. This gives the protein CASSSSGSEPYEQYF.

This sequence joins TRBV27 and TRBJ2-7; TRBD1 is a possible D gene (6 bases). V lost 3 bases and J 5 bases, leaving 17 bases between the germline ends. Germline V CDR1 and CDR2: MNHEY, SMNVEV (reference sequence). The CDR3 totals 15 residues. DNA for the CDR3: TGTGCCAGCAGTTTCCTCCAACAGGGTTCCAACGAGCAGTACTTC. Its protein product is CASSFLQQGSNEQYF.

The table lists this clone with a few counts. The chain has TRBV27 and TRBJ1-1, with D possibly TRBD1 on 5 matching bases. The germline V gene encodes CDR1 MNHEY and CDR2 SMNVEV (reference sequence). Trimming left V 7 bases short and J 5 bases short, with 23 bases between. The CDR3 loop spans 16 amino acids. This CDR3 reads CASTHRAGRGWTEAFF. DNA for the CDR3: TGTGCCAGCACACATCGGGCCGGGAGGGGTTGGACTGAAGCTTTCTTT.